This T cell receptor beta chain comes out of a study of blood T cell repertoires in COVID-19. Study-level background: COVID-19 samples, acute and convalescent, were from the United States, Italy and Spain. T cells, B-cell-depleted T cells, or PBMCs provided the cDNA or gDNA that served as material.

Authors' data handling: It was from reference gene primer amplification that nucleated cell counts were estimated. Some clones are missing from TCRdb's copy, which holds only in-frame ones; the method was immunoSEQ multiplex PCR. V and J calls and clone size are given by that table; D and trimming were obtained from the DNA. The sample shows approximately 70,000 clones, 76% of them seen only once. The CDR3 covers 14 residues. The V gene end was trimmed by 3 bases and the J gene end by 4 bases; junction bases not matched to a gene: 6. The germline V gene has CDR1 KGHSH and CDR2 LQKENI. Patients from Seattle were sampled longitudinally, starting during active infection.

This receptor was obtained from a man aged 60 to 69 with COVID-19, enrolled during active disease. Sequencing used peripheral blood. This chain links TRBV18 with TRBJ2-7; TRBD2 aligns across 7 bases. CDR3 sequence (DNA): TGTGCCAGCTCACCCACCGGGGGGAGGTACGAGCAGTACTTC. This gives the protein CASSPTGGRYEQYF.